The subject of this entry is one TCR beta chain. Its specificity is unknown. This entry is derived from a study of T cells in localized non-small cell lung cancer. The study's findings and limits: Measurement of T cell clonality placed uninvolved adjacent lung highest, above the level in tumor.

Clones were sequenced by immunoSEQ multiplex PCR, and TCRdb holds only the in-frame ones, with some missing. The sample records around 91,000 clones, roughly 87% being singletons. The sequenced sample was peripheral blood, obtained before any cancer treatment. This receptor was identified in a man aged 40-75 years with stage I squamous cell lung carcinoma.

The DNA of the CDR3 is TGTGCCAGCAGCTTAAGGTTCATGATCAATGAGCAGTTCTTC. Amino acid sequence: CASSLRFMINEQFF. The chain has TRBV7-2 and TRBJ2-1; D remains ambiguous. The germline gives CDR1 SGHTA, CDR2 FQGNSA. This CDR3 has 14 residues. V was pared by 2 bases and J by 6 bases, with 11 bases between.